This T cell receptor beta chain was found in a study of T-cell memory formation after mild COVID-19. TCRdb ran MiXCR on the 5' RACE reads and lists one entry per CDR3 protein. In the table there are around 150,000 distinct CDR3 sequences, under 14% of which are singletons. Study results and caveats: Contracting CD4+ clones were located mainly in CM and EM, and CD8+ clones in EMRA. Clones contracting across day 15 to 85 had a balanced CD4/CD8 profile; later expanding clones leaned CD4+.

CDR3 length equals 13 residues. Germline CDR1 is MNHEY and CDR2 is SMNVEV (reference sequence). The trim removed 2 bases at V and 6 bases at J, leaving 4 bases unmatched. This clonotype was seen more than once but under ten times. Its antigen is as yet unknown. The chain carries TRBV27 and TRBJ2-7; 7 nucleotides line up with TRBD1. The clonotype comes from a man younger than 30 who had mild COVID-19 (a few samples of this study predate the infection). Cell type and time point are not known. Sequencing was performed on PBMCs or a T cell subset sorted from them (not recorded which). CDR3 residues: CASSLPDRSEQYV. For the CDR3, the DNA is TGTGCCAGCAGTTTACCGGACAGGAGCGAGCAGTACGTC.